These 15 T cell receptor beta chains came from one sample sequenced in a study of T cell repertoires in cytomegalovirus infection (dated by TCRdb to between 2018 and 2021). Sequencing used an Illumina HiSeq 1500. The public reads were run again by TCRdb, first through fastp at Q25 and then through MiXCR, and only productive beta chains were kept. Rows merge per CDR3 protein into single entries with the most common DNA and genes. Within this sample are 400,000 to 550,000 distinct CDR3 sequences, with about 10% of them counted one time only. The leading ten clones occupy about 9.4% of the sample. Sequences were obtained from PBMCs. Receptors were obtained from a human donor in good health (CMV status not recorded). Some clones in this sample may be carry-over from other donors' samples.

Many counts were recorded for this clonotype. The chain couples TRBV11-2 to TRBJ2-2, with 8 bases that match TRBD2. Germline values: CDR1 SGHAT, CDR2 FQNNGV. V trimming: 5 bases; J trimming: 5 bases; junction bases outside the gene matches: 10. This CDR3 spans 16 amino acids. The DNA for the CDR3 is TGTGCCAGCAGCCGAACCGGGACTAGTGGTACCGGGGAGCTGTTTTTT. It yields the protein CASSRTGTSGTGELFF.

In its sample, this clonotype was seen many times. The V gene is TRBV28, the J gene TRBJ2-2; TRBD1 might be the D (7 bases). The CDR3 has 18 amino acids. V was trimmed by 2 bases and J by 4 bases, leaving 20 bases between them. CDR1 and CDR2 (germline): MDHEN, SYDVKM. In DNA form, the CDR3 reads TGTGCCAGCAGTTTACTAACCCAGGGGGACTTATTCACCGGGGAGCTGTTTTTT. Residues: CASSLLTQGDLFTGELFF.

This clonotype was counted between two and nine times. The chain combines TRBV7-9 with TRBJ1-5, with 11 bases identical to TRBD1. V lost 5 bases to trimming and J lost 3 bases; unmatched junction nucleotides: 3. Per the germline V gene, CDR1 is SEHNR and CDR2 is FQNEAQ (reference sequence). The CDR3 loop spans 15 amino acids. CDR3 in DNA: TGTGCCAGCAGCCCGGGACAGGGGGTCAATCAGCCCCAGCATTTT. Amino acid sequence: CASSPGQGVNQPQHF.

The chain couples TRBV5-1 to TRBJ1-2; D may be TRBD1 (5 bases). The CDR3 consists of 13 residues. V gave up 4 bases and J gave up 8 bases, with 15 bases separating them. The germline V gene encodes CDR1 SGHRS and CDR2 YFSETQ. CDR3 in amino acids: CASSGGYGEGYTF. CDR3 nucleotide sequence: TGCGCCAGCAGCGGGGGGTACGGGGAAGGCTACACCTTC.

There are many counts of this clonotype. The chain has TRBV28 and TRBJ2-7; D possibly corresponds to TRBD2 (6 bases). V was clipped by 5 bases and J by 0 bases, with 17 bases between them. The CDR3 has 16 amino acids. CDR1 and CDR2 (germline): MDHEN, SYDVKM. The CDR3 region is CASSPPAGRTSYEQYF. For the CDR3, the DNA is TGTGCCAGCAGTCCCCCCGCGGGGCGCACCTCCTACGAGCAGTACTTC.

The chain has TRBV20-1 and TRBJ2-1, with 7 positions matching TRBD2. The CDR3 spans 15 residues. Germline V gene sequence: CDR1 DFQATT, CDR2 SNEGSKA (reference sequence). Trimming removed 5 bases from V and 4 bases from J; junction bases left unmatched: 11. CDR3 sequence: CSAPTPSGEYNEQFF. For the CDR3, the DNA is TGCAGTGCTCCTACACCTAGCGGAGAATACAATGAGCAGTTCTTC.

This clonotype has only a few counts. The rearrangement joins TRBV12-3 or TRBV12-4 to TRBJ1-5; D is possibly TRBD1 (5 bases). The V and J ends lost 3 bases and 2 bases respectively, with 8 bases between them. This CDR3 is built from 14 residues. The CDR3 bases are TGTGCCAGCAGTTTTGGGGCGGGCAATCAGCCCCAGCATTTT. Translated: CASSFGAGNQPQHF.

This clonotype occurred a few times. V is TRBV5-5 and J is TRBJ1-6; possibly TRBD1 for D (6 bases). The CDR3 is 16 amino acids. The germline V and J ends were trimmed by 2 bases and 5 bases, with 14 bases remaining between them. Per germline, CDR1 SGHKS and CDR2 YYEKEE (reference sequence). The CDR3 reads CASSFGQYWDNSPLHF. In DNA, the CDR3 is TGTGCCAGCAGCTTTGGACAGTATTGGGATAATTCACCCCTCCACTTT.

This clonotype was picked up many times. CDR3 residues: CASSFSDRTVRTEQFF. In DNA form, the CDR3 reads TGTGCCAGCAGTTTTTCAGACCGCACCGTACGTACTGAGCAGTTCTTC. This rearrangement joins TRBV27 to TRBJ2-1; no definite D call. V lost 3 bases and J lost 9, with 21 bases in between. Per germline, CDR1 MNHEY and CDR2 SMNVEV (reference sequence). CDR3 length equals 16 residues.

This clonotype was found many times. The chain links TRBV4-1 to TRBJ2-5, with 11 bases aligning to TRBD2. Germline CDR1 and CDR2: MGHRA and YSYEKL. The V gene end was trimmed by 3 bases and the J gene end by 5 bases; junction bases not matched to a gene: 11. The CDR3 has 17 amino acids. The CDR3 DNA is TGCGCCAGCAGCCAGTTGGTTAGCGGGGGGGTTTTGGAGACCCAGTACTTC. It is translated as CASSQLVSGGVLETQYF.

This clonotype has a count of ten or more. The chain is built from TRBV4-2 and TRBJ1-1; D is possibly TRBD1 (5 bases). Trimming left V 0 bases short and J 11 bases short, with 13 bases between. The CDR3 runs 13 residues. Germline V lookup: CDR1 LGHNA, CDR2 YNFKEQ. The CDR3 bases are TGTGCCAGCAGCCAAGATACAGGTGCTCTGGCTTTCTTT. Translated, it gives CASSQDTGALAFF.

This clonotype has a handful of counts. The chain carries TRBV5-5 and TRBJ2-7; D is ambiguous. This CDR3 spans 14 amino acids. The germline V and J ends were trimmed by 0 bases and 2 bases, with 9 bases remaining between them. The germline CDR1 and CDR2 sequences are SGHKS and YYEKEE (reference sequence). The DNA for the CDR3 is TGTGCCAGCAGCTTGGGGGCACGAACCTACGAGCAGTACTTC. It specifies CASSLGARTYEQYF.

This clonotype occurred many times. V and J are TRBV2 and TRBJ1-1; D gene unclear. Germline lookup yields CDR1 SNHLY and CDR2 FYNNEI. The CDR3 is 14 residues long. V was clipped by 3 bases and J by 1 base, with 9 bases between them. The CDR3 DNA reads TGTGCCAGCAGTGAGAAGGTAGCGAACACTGAAGCTTTCTTT. Protein: CASSEKVANTEAFF.

In its sample, this clonotype was seen many times. This chain uses TRBV4-1 with TRBJ1-1, with D tentatively TRBD1 (5 bases). The CDR3 extends over 16 amino acids. V lost 6 bases, J lost 4 bases, and 21 bases lay in between. Germline V lookup: CDR1 MGHRA, CDR2 YSYEKL. CDR3 in amino acids: CASRNSVSTRGTEAFF. In nucleotides, the CDR3 is TGCGCCAGCAGGAACAGCGTATCGACGAGGGGCACTGAAGCTTTCTTT.

This clonotype was counted between two and nine times. The chain has TRBV6-2 or TRBV6-3 and TRBJ2-1; 9 positions match TRBD2. The CDR3 length is 21 residues. V was clipped by 2 bases and J by 1 base; unmatched bases: 18. The germline gives CDR1 MNHEY, CDR2 SVGEGT. Here the CDR3 DNA reads TGTGCCAGCAGTTACCCTATGGGAGTATTAGCGGGGGCCCATTCCTACAATGAGCAGTTCTTC. It codes for CASSYPMGVLAGAHSYNEQFF.